These 27 T cell receptor beta chains originate from one sample sequenced in a study of T cell responses to AZD1222 COVID-19 vaccine. Using immunoSEQ multiplex PCR, the repertoire was profiled, and TCRdb retains in-frame clones only, with some absent. In the table there are about 98,000 clones, 70% to 90% of which are singletons. The sequenced sample was peripheral blood, obtained on day 0 of MenACWY control vaccination. These receptors all come from an adult in good health.

The chain carries TRBV7-9 and TRBJ1-1, with TRBD1 matching 7 bases. Germline values: CDR1 SEHNR, CDR2 FQNEAQ (reference sequence). The CDR3 runs 15 residues. J lost 2 bases, V lost 6 bases, and 9 bases had no gene match. The CDR3 region is CASRRNTGVNTEAFF. The CDR3 region has the DNA TGTGCCAGCAGGCGAAACACAGGGGTCAACACTGAAGCTTTCTTT.

V is TRBV5-4 and J is TRBJ2-3, with D tentatively TRBD1 (6 bases). The germline gives CDR1 SGHNT, CDR2 YYREEE (reference sequence). V shed 4 bases and J shed 5 bases, with 20 bases lying between them. The CDR3 length is 16 residues. This CDR3 is CASSRRTPQGKDTQYF. In DNA, the CDR3 is TGTGCCAGCAGCCGTCGGACCCCACAGGGAAAAGATACGCAGTATTTT.

This chain links TRBV4-2 with TRBJ2-1; 7 bases are shared with TRBD1. CDR1 and CDR2 from the germline V gene are LGHNA and YNFKEQ. V was pared by 1 base and J by 15 bases, with 6 bases of the junction left unmatched. The CDR3 is 12 residues long. The CDR3 region is CASSQVGGQPFF. The CDR3 DNA reads TGTGCCAGCAGCCAAGTAGGGGGACAGCCGTTCTTC.

The chain couples TRBV29-1 to TRBJ2-1; D is perhaps TRBD2 (5 bases). V was pared by 5 bases and J by 7 bases, with 21 bases between. Germline loops: CDR1 SQVTM, CDR2 ANQGSEA. The CDR3 covers 15 residues. The CDR3 sequence: CSVTSGSITRNEQFF. The CDR3, as DNA: TGCAGCGTTACCTCGGGGTCCATAACCAGGAATGAGCAGTTCTTC.

The chain couples TRBV5-4 to TRBJ2-7, with a possible D match to TRBD2 (7 bases). The CDR3 contains 15 residues. V shed 4 bases and J shed 4 bases, with 18 bases lying between them. Germline V CDR1 and CDR2: SGHNT, YYREEE (reference sequence). CDR3 in DNA: TGTGCCAGCAGCGTACCGGGGGGCTCTAAGTACGAGCAGTACTTC. Its protein product is CASSVPGGSKYEQYF.

The CDR3 is CASSQQGLNTEAFF. The CDR3 nucleotides are TGCGCCAGCAGCCAACAGGGTCTGAACACTGAAGCTTTCTTT. The chain joins TRBV4-3 to TRBJ1-1; maybe TRBD1 (5 bases). Germline V gives CDR1 LGHNA, CDR2 YSLEER. Trimming removed 2 bases at V and 0 bases at J, with 7 bases between. The CDR3 covers 14 residues.

V and J are TRBV7-2 and TRBJ2-5; 9 bases fit TRBD2. Looked up from germline, CDR1 is SGHTA and CDR2 is FQGNSA. The CDR3 runs 16 residues. J lost 5 bases, V lost 5 bases, and 12 bases had no gene match. The CDR3 reads CASSLSLGGGAETQYF. CDR3 DNA: TGTGCCAGCAGCCTGTCCTTAGGCGGGGGGGCGGAGACCCAGTACTTC.

The rearrangement uses TRBV18 and TRBJ1-5; 11 nucleotides align to TRBD1. V shed 2 bases, J shed 0 bases, and the junction held 3 bases outside the gene matches. The CDR3 is 17 residues long. Germline assignment: CDR1 KGHSH and CDR2 LQKENI. The CDR3 region has the DNA TGTGCCAGCTCACCAGAAGGACAGGGGGCTAGCAATCAGCCCCAGCATTTT. Amino acids: CASSPEGQGASNQPQHF.

The chain employs TRBV27 and TRBJ1-6; D possibly corresponds to TRBD1 (5 bases). Between the trimmed V and J ends, which lost 6 bases and 2 bases, there was a span of 14 bases. CDR3 length: 16 amino acids. Germline CDR1 reads MNHEY; CDR2 reads SMNVEV (reference sequence). CDR3: CASRRGTATYNSPLHF. CDR3 bases: TGTGCCAGCAGACGAGGGACGGCTACCTATAATTCACCCCTCCACTTT.

The rearrangement uses TRBV3-1 (or the pseudogene TRBV3-2) and TRBJ2-3; no firm D call. In germline, CDR1 is LGHDT, CDR2 YNNKEL (reference sequence). The V gene lost 1 base and the J gene lost 2 bases, with 4 bases spanning the gap. The CDR3 sequence is 13 residues long. The CDR3 DNA follows: TGTGCCAGCAGCCAAGCCGTCACAGATACGCAGTATTTT. It encodes CASSQAVTDTQYF.

The rearrangement joins TRBV6-2 or TRBV6-3 to TRBJ2-2; maybe TRBD2 (6 bases). Looked up from germline, CDR1 is MNHEY and CDR2 is SVGEGT. V was clipped by 5 bases and J by 6 bases, with 13 bases between them. The CDR3 covers 14 residues. This CDR3 is CASSRLVTSGELFF. The CDR3, as DNA: TGTGCCAGCAGTCGACTAGTGACGTCCGGGGAGCTGTTTTTT.

The CDR3 sequence: CASSYSNRGGEKLFF. The CDR3 DNA is TGTGCCAGCAGTTACTCGAACAGGGGAGGTGAAAAACTGTTTTTT. This chain connects TRBV6-6 to TRBJ1-4; the match to TRBD1 covers 7 bases. The J segment lost 7 bases and the V segment lost 0 bases, leaving 5 bases of the junction unmatched. Looked up from germline, CDR1 is MNHNY and CDR2 is SVGAGI (reference sequence). This CDR3 comprises 15 residues.

V gene TRBV5-8 combines with J gene TRBJ1-1; a weak D match, TRBD1 (5 bases). CDR3 length: 14 residues. The germline V gene has CDR1 SGHTS and CDR2 YDEGEE. Trimming left V 4 bases short and J 3 bases short, with 13 bases between. The chain's CDR3 is CASSPGTVHTEAFF. For the CDR3, the DNA is TGTGCCAGCAGCCCGGGGACGGTTCACACTGAAGCTTTCTTT.

This sequence joins TRBV19 and TRBJ1-4; no firm D call. Trimming cost V 5 bases and J 8 bases, with 12 bases left between them. Germline loops: CDR1 LNHDA, CDR2 SQIVND (reference sequence). CDR3 length: 13 amino acids. CDR3 DNA: TGTGCCAGTAGTTGGACTGAAGGAGAAAAACTGTTTTTT. Its translation is CASSWTEGEKLFF. The whole variable domain, filled in from reference TRBV19 and TRBJ1-4, reads DGGITQSPKYLFRKEGQNVTLSCEQNLNHDAMYWYRQDPGQGLRLIYYSQIVNDFQKGDIAEGYSVSREKKESFPLTVTSAQKNPTAFYLCASSWTEGEKLFFGSGTQLSVL.

This clone came up a few times. This CDR3 is CASSTTRDSSGNTIYF. CDR3 nucleotides: TGTGCCAGTAGTACAACCCGGGACAGCTCTGGAAACACCATATATTTT. The V gene is TRBV19, the J gene TRBJ1-3; the match to TRBD1 covers 7 bases. CDR3 length equals 16 residues. Germline CDR1 is LNHDA and CDR2 is SQIVND (reference sequence). The V and J ends lost 4 bases and 0 bases, in that order; junction bases with no gene match: 6.

This clone was detected a few times. The identical CDR3 is also encoded by other nucleotide sequences in the sample. The genes are TRBV6-1 and TRBJ1-5, with D perhaps matching TRBD1 (6 bases). Per germline, CDR1 MNHNS and CDR2 SASEGT. Trimming stripped 2 bases from V and 4 bases from J, with 6 bases between. The CDR3 runs 13 residues. This CDR3 is CASSEQGNQPQHF. The CDR3 DNA follows: TGTGCCAGCAGTGAACAGGGGAATCAGCCCCAGCATTTT.

The chain recombines TRBV5-5 with TRBJ1-5; D is uncertain. The length of the CDR3 is 15 residues. CDR1 is SGHKS, CDR2 YYEKEE, per germline (reference sequence). V was cut by 1 base and J by 3 bases, with 11 bases left in between. The CDR3: CASSLYRQLNQPQHF. The DNA for the CDR3 is TGTGCCAGCAGCTTGTATCGGCAGCTCAATCAGCCCCAGCATTTT.

The chain has TRBV6-5 and TRBJ1-1; 8 bases fit TRBD1. V trimming: 5 bases; J trimming: 3 bases; junction bases outside the gene matches: 8. The CDR3 loop spans 15 amino acids. Germline values: CDR1 MNHEY, CDR2 SVGAGI. CDR3 coding DNA: TGTGCCAGCAGTCGACGCGACAGGGGAGACACTGAAGCTTTCTTT. It codes for CASSRRDRGDTEAFF.

J is TRBJ1-5 and V is TRBV28; D unclear. Germline CDR1 reads MDHEN; CDR2 reads SYDVKM. Trimming removed 2 bases at V and 4 bases at J, with 12 bases between. The CDR3 is made up of 15 amino acids. The CDR3 DNA follows: TGTGCCAGCAGTTTACCGGGGTCGGGTAATCAGCCCCAGCATTTT. It specifies CASSLPGSGNQPQHF.

V and J are TRBV3-1 (or the pseudogene TRBV3-2) and TRBJ1-2; weak D call: TRBD1 (6 bases). The CDR3 sequence is 17 residues long. Germline values: CDR1 LGHDT, CDR2 YNNKEL (reference sequence). With 2 bases removed from V and 5 bases from J, the gap between germline ends came to 21 bases. The CDR3 DNA reads as TGTGCCAGCAGCCAACGAACGAGCAGGGGAATGGGATATGGCTACACCTTC. It codes for CASSQRTSRGMGYGYTF.

This clone was recorded once. The chain carries TRBV2 and TRBJ1-2; D unresolved. Deletions cut 5 bases from V and 5 bases from J, with 6 bases between. This CDR3 contains 11 residues. CDR1 and CDR2 from the germline V gene are SNHLY and FYNNEI. The CDR3 DNA follows: TGTGCCAGCAGTTCCGGTTATGGCTACACCTTC. This codes for CASSSGYGYTF.

V gene TRBV28 combines with J gene TRBJ1-4, with TRBD1 as a possible D gene (6 bases). This CDR3 contains 14 residues. Trimming removed 5 bases at V and 8 bases at J, with 15 bases between. CDR1 is MDHEN, CDR2 SYDVKM, per germline. CDR3 amino acids: CASSESRGGEKLFF. The CDR3 DNA reads TGTGCCAGCAGTGAAAGCAGGGGTGGGGAAAAACTGTTTTTT.

This chain uses TRBV3-1 (or the pseudogene TRBV3-2) with TRBJ2-5, with 7 bases matching TRBD2. Germline CDR1 LGHDT, CDR2 YNNKEL (reference sequence). The CDR3 is 15 residues long. The junction had 1 base not matched to a gene; V was cut back by 0 bases and J by 0 bases. CDR3 sequence (DNA): TGTGCCAGCAGCCAAGATGCGGGGGACCAAGAGACCCAGTACTTC. This translates into CASSQDAGDQETQYF.

The chain is built from TRBV19 and TRBJ2-5, with TRBD2 matching over 10 bases. Germline V CDR1 and CDR2: LNHDA, SQIVND (reference sequence). J lost 2 bases, V lost 8 bases, and 5 bases had no gene match. This CDR3 has 14 residues. The CDR3: CASRRAGGQETQYF. The CDR3 coding sequence is TGTGCCAGTCGGCGAGCGGGGGGGCAAGAGACCCAGTACTTC.

This rearrangement joins TRBV7-9 to TRBJ2-7; TRBD2 matches 11 bases. The CDR3 covers 16 residues. The V gene's germline CDR1 is SEHNR and CDR2 FQNEAQ (reference sequence). V was clipped by 1 base and J by 0 bases; unmatched bases: 2. The DNA of the CDR3 is TGTGCCAGCAGCTTAGGACTAGCGGGGACCTCCTACGAGCAGTACTTC. Encoded protein: CASSLGLAGTSYEQYF.

The chain recombines TRBV13 with TRBJ2-7; D gene uncertain. This CDR3 has 12 amino acids. Per the germline V gene, CDR1 is PRHDT and CDR2 is FYEKMQ (reference sequence). V was pared by 4 bases and J by 1 base, with 5 bases between. CDR3 sequence (DNA): TGTGCCAGCAGCTACCATTCCTACGAGCAGTACTTC. It codes for CASSYHSYEQYF.

The chain links TRBV5-8 to TRBJ2-7; 9 nucleotides align to TRBD1. The trim removed 5 bases at V and 4 bases at J, leaving 7 bases unmatched. Germline V gives CDR1 SGHTS, CDR2 YDEGEE. This CDR3 is 14 amino acids long. The CDR3 region is CASSRTGGLYEQYF. CDR3 sequence (DNA): TGTGCCAGCAGTCGAACAGGGGGCTTATACGAGCAGTACTTC.